These T cell receptor beta chains were read from a single sample in a study of cytomegalovirus exposure and HLA in healthy donors. The repertoire was sequenced with immunoSEQ multiplex PCR; TCRdb's copy has only in-frame clones and lacks some. The sample lists 180,000 or so clones; approximately 78% were seen once. The sample taken for sequencing was PBMCs. Receptors were obtained from a woman aged 50 to 65 in good health and CMV-seropositive. Each CDR3 is given with its conserved first and last residue. The D gene is left open where the match is weak. Clone sizes are given selectively: once, few, many, or a class where the clone is expanded.

j_gene	abundance	d_gene	v_gene	CDR3nt	CDR3aa
TRBJ1-1	-	TRBD1	TRBV2	TGTGCCAGCAGTGTGGACAGGGGAACTGAAGCTTTCTTT	CASSVDRGTEAFF
TRBJ1-5	-	-	TRBV6-5	TGTGCCAGCAGTTCAGGGGTTGGCAATCAGCCCCAGCATTTT	CASSSGVGNQPQHF
TRBJ1-2	once	-	TRBV6-1	TGTGCCAGCAGTGGAACCAGTCCCCCCTATGGCTACACCTTC	CASSGTSPPYGYTF
TRBJ2-2	-	-	TRBV10-3	TGTGCCATCAGTGAGGGCCATCCCGGGGAGCTGTTTTTT	CAISEGHPGELFF
TRBJ1-5	-	-	TRBV27	TGTGCCAGCAGTTTCGGGGGAAACAATCAGCCCCAGCATTTT	CASSFGGNNQPQHF
TRBJ1-4	-	TRBD1	TRBV6-6	TGTGCCAGCAGACTACCGGGACAGAGTAATGAAAAACTGTTTTTT	CASRLPGQSNEKLFF
TRBJ2-3	-	TRBD2	TRBV7-2	TGTGCCAGCAGCTTCCTGCCGAGCGGGGGGGCAGATACGCAGTATTTT	CASSFLPSGGADTQYF
TRBJ2-5	-	TRBD2	TRBV5-1	TGCGCCAGCGGCGGGGGGGCGGAAGGAGAGACCCAGTACTTC	CASGGGAEGETQYF
TRBJ1-5	-	-	TRBV25-1	TGTGCCGCGGGTCAGCCCCAGCATTTT	CAAGQPQHF
TRBJ2-2	-	-	TRBV19	TGTGCCAGTAGTATAGGGACGGCTAGCCTTTATAGCGGGGAGCTGTTTTTT	CASSIGTASLYSGELFF
TRBJ1-5	-	-	TRBV6-1	TGTGCCAGCAGTGAAGCTCCCGGACAACAGATCAATCAGCCCCAGCATTTT	CASSEAPGQQINQPQHF
TRBJ1-1	-	TRBD1	TRBV11-2	TGTGCCAGCAGCTTGACAGGGCTGGAAGCTTTCTTT	CASSLTGLEAFF
TRBJ2-1	-	TRBD2	TRBV6-6	TGTGCCAGCCTGCTCGCGGGAGGTGGGAATGAGCAGTTCTTC	CASLLAGGGNEQFF
TRBJ1-3	once	-	TRBV30	TGTGCCTGGAGTGTAGACTCGGGGGGAAACACCATATATTTT	CAWSVDSGGNTIYF
TRBJ2-1	-	-	TRBV9	TGTGCCAGCAGCGTAGCTGGGGGGGCTGGTGAGCAGTTCTTC	CASSVAGGAGEQFF
TRBJ2-3	-	-	TRBV2	TGTGCCAGCAGTGATTCCGGGGTAGCCGTGGGAGATACGCAGTATTTT	CASSDSGVAVGDTQYF
TRBJ1-1	-	TRBD1	TRBV7-2	TGTGCCAGCAGCTGGAAGGGACAGGGTGTGACTGAAGCTTTCTTT	CASSWKGQGVTEAFF